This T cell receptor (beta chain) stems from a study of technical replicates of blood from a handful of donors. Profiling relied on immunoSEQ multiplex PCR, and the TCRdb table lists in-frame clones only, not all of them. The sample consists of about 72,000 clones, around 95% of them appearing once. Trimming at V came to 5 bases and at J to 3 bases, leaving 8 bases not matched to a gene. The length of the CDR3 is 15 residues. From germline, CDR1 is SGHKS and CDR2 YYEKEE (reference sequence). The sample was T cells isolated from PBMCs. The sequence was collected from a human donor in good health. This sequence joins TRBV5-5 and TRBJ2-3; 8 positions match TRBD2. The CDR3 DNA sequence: TGTGCCAGCAGTTCCCCAGCGGGGGCAACAGATACGCAGTATTTT. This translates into CASSSPAGATDTQYF.